The source of this T cell receptor (beta chain) is a study of pediatric ulcerative colitis. Study observations and caveats: A couple of patients' blood samples yielded substantially fewer templates. Blood-rectal clonal overlap within each person was significantly higher in ulcerative colitis patients than controls.

The survey-level immunoSEQ assay was used. Libraries were prepared by immunoSEQ multiplex PCR; TCRdb keeps only in-frame clonotypes and omits some of them. The profile shows fewer than 25,000 clones, around 64% of them singletons. From germline, CDR1 is KGHSH and CDR2 LQKENI. V gave up 3 bases and J gave up 7 bases; unmatched junction bases: 10. The CDR3 totals 15 residues. Worth noting for this clone: What it recognizes is unknown.

During colonoscopy, one to two rectal pinch biopsies were collected. V is TRBV18 and J is TRBJ2-5, with TRBD2 matching over 8 bases. Sequenced input: gut tissue. This clonotype was obtained from a boy younger than 18 with severe ulcerative colitis. The CDR3 bases are TGTGCCAGCTCACCCCCCGGGACTAGATTCGGGACCCAGTACTTC. It specifies CASSPPGTRFGTQYF.